This entry lists 30 T cell receptor beta chains sequenced from one sample in a study of blood T cell repertoires in COVID-19. The method was immunoSEQ multiplex PCR; TCRdb's version includes in-frame clones alone and lacks a portion of them. Found here are about 50,000 clones, 75% to 85% of them singletons; the top ten hold over 15%. Sequenced: peripheral blood. These receptors all stem from a man aged 40-50 years with acute or convalescent COVID-19.

The J gene is TRBJ1-5, the V gene TRBV7-2; D not resolved. Germline CDR1 and CDR2: SGHTA and FQGNSA. This CDR3 spans 13 amino acids. Trimming cost V 6 bases and J 0 bases, with 6 bases left between them. CDR3 sequence: CASRLNSNQPQHF. The CDR3 coding sequence is TGTGCCAGCAGACTTAATAGCAATCAGCCCCAGCATTTT.

V and J are TRBV9 and TRBJ2-2; TRBD1 matches at 9 bases. This CDR3 comprises 14 residues. J lost 7 bases, V lost 3 bases, and 4 bases had no gene match. In germline, CDR1 is SGDLS, CDR2 YYNGEE. Written as DNA, the CDR3 is TGTGCCAGCAGCGGGGACAGGGATGTCGGGGAGCTGTTTTTT. Protein: CASSGDRDVGELFF.

The chain combines TRBV5-4 with TRBJ1-2, with D possibly TRBD1 on 6 matching bases. V lost 3 bases to trimming and J lost 2 bases, with 14 bases between them. The CDR3 has 15 residues. From germline, CDR1 is SGHNT and CDR2 YYREEE (reference sequence). The DNA for the CDR3 is TGTGCCAGCAGCTCGATACGGACAGAGAACTATGGCTACACCTTC. Translating it yields CASSSIRTENYGYTF.

The chain uses TRBV2 and TRBJ1-1; D is unclear. V lost 6 bases and J 0 bases, leaving 8 bases between the germline ends. Germline assignment: CDR1 SNHLY and CDR2 FYNNEI. The CDR3 sequence is 13 residues long. CDR3 sequence reads: CASRKDMNTEAFF. CDR3 DNA: TGTGCCAGCAGAAAAGACATGAACACTGAAGCTTTCTTT.

This sequence joins TRBV5-1 and TRBJ1-2; 8 nucleotides line up with TRBD1. The CDR3 loop spans 14 amino acids. The V gene end was trimmed by 6 bases and the J gene end by 8 bases; junction bases not matched to a gene: 12. Germline lookup yields CDR1 SGHRS and CDR2 YFSETQ. CDR3 bases: TGCGCCAGCACCTTAGACAGGGGAGATCGAGGCTACACCTTC. Protein product: CASTLDRGDRGYTF.

The V gene is TRBV6-5, the J gene TRBJ2-7; D might be TRBD2 (6 bases). V was shortened by 5 bases and J by 0 bases, with 14 bases between the two germline ends. The CDR3 runs 15 residues. CDR1 and CDR2 from the germline V gene are MNHEY and SVGAGI. The CDR3 sequence: CASSRSRDSSYEQYF. The CDR3 DNA reads as TGTGCCAGCAGTCGCAGCCGGGACTCCTCCTACGAGCAGTACTTC.

The chain combines TRBV7-6 with TRBJ1-1; D possibly corresponds to TRBD1 (6 bases). V was clipped by 1 base and J by 1 base, with 10 bases between them. The CDR3 consists of 15 residues. CDR1 SGHVS and CDR2 FNYEAQ come from the germline V gene. CDR3 nucleotides: TGTGCCAGCAGCTTAGATGTAGGGGGGAACACTGAAGCTTTCTTT. As protein: CASSLDVGGNTEAFF.

The count of this clone is one. The chain couples TRBV5-1 to TRBJ1-3, with D tentatively TRBD1 (5 bases). V lost 4 bases, J lost 5 bases, and 13 bases lay in between. The CDR3 has 14 amino acids. CDR1 is SGHRS and CDR2 is YFSETQ in the germline V gene. CDR3 bases: TGCGCCAGCAGCCCGGGGACTGTCAGAAACACCATATATTTT. Protein sequence: CASSPGTVRNTIYF.

The chain links TRBV6-5 to TRBJ1-6, with 12 bases lining up with TRBD1. Germline lookup yields CDR1 MNHEY and CDR2 SVGAGI. The CDR3 extends over 15 amino acids. V lost 4 bases, J lost 10 bases, and 5 bases stayed unmatched. This CDR3 is CASSWGDRGRSPLHF. For the CDR3, the DNA is TGTGCCAGCAGTTGGGGGGACAGGGGGCGGTCACCCCTCCACTTT.

The rearrangement uses TRBV9 and TRBJ1-1; D is undetermined. The CDR3 covers 14 residues. The V gene lost 5 bases and the J gene lost 0 bases, with 11 bases spanning the gap. In germline, CDR1 is SGDLS, CDR2 YYNGEE. CDR3 bases: TGTGCCAGCAGTTACAGCAGCATGAACACTGAAGCTTTCTTT. It yields the protein CASSYSSMNTEAFF.

The gene calls are TRBV30 and TRBJ1-2; D is unresolved. The CDR3 totals 11 residues. Germline V gives CDR1 GTSNPN, CDR2 SVGIG (reference sequence). With 0 bases removed from V and 10 bases from J, the gap between germline ends came to 9 bases. CDR3 in DNA: TGTGCCTGGAGTGTCTCTGTAGTCTACACCTTC. It translates to CAWSVSVVYTF.

In this sample, this clone turned up once. This chain uses TRBV11-2 with TRBJ1-5, with TRBD1 identical over 8 bases. The CDR3 spans 15 residues. Germline loops: CDR1 SGHAT, CDR2 FQNNGV. With 3 bases clipped from V and 4 bases from J, the junction kept 5 bases outside the gene matches. As DNA, the CDR3 is TGTGCCAGCAGCTTTGGACAGGGAGGGAATCAGCCCCAGCATTTT. Its translation is CASSFGQGGNQPQHF. The variable domain in full, completed from reference TRBV11-2 and TRBJ1-5, reads EAGVAQSPRYKIIEKRQSVAFWCNPISGHATLYWYQQILGQGPKLLIQFQNNGVVDDSQLPKDRFSAERLKGVDSTLKIQPAKLEDSAVYLCASSFGQGGNQPQHFGDGTRLSIL.

This clone was counted once. V and J are TRBV19 and TRBJ2-7; 7 bases map to TRBD2. J was trimmed by 4 bases and V by 1 base; bases with no gene match: 4. CDR1 LNHDA and CDR2 SQIVND come from the germline V gene (reference sequence). The CDR3 runs to 14 residues. The DNA for the CDR3 is TGTGCCAGTAGTATAGGGGGGGGTTTTTACGAGCAGTACTTC. Encoded protein: CASSIGGGFYEQYF.

The V gene is TRBV6-1, the J gene TRBJ1-5; TRBD1 matches 8 bases. V trimming: 4 bases; J trimming: 1 base; junction bases outside the gene matches: 9. The germline V gene has CDR1 MNHNS and CDR2 SASEGT. The CDR3 has 17 residues. CDR3 DNA: TGTGCCAGCAGTGCCTCCGGGACAGGTCGGAGCAATCAGCCCCAGCATTTT. Translated, it gives CASSASGTGRSNQPQHF.

V and J are TRBV15 and TRBJ2-5; 8 nucleotides line up with TRBD2. Per germline, CDR1 LNHNV and CDR2 YYDKDF (reference sequence). The CDR3 runs 15 residues. Trimming at V came to 2 bases and at J to 10 bases, leaving 12 bases not matched to a gene. The CDR3 nucleotides read TGTGCCACCAGCAGACGTAGAGGGCGGGAGGAAAACCAGTACTTC. Its translation is CATSRRRGREENQYF.

This clone was detected only once. V usage is TRBV6-5 and J usage is TRBJ2-2; 8 nucleotides match TRBD2. The V gene end was trimmed by 7 bases and the J gene end by 7 bases; junction bases not matched to a gene: 8. The CDR3 sequence is 14 residues long. Looked up from germline, CDR1 is MNHEY and CDR2 is SVGAGI. The chain's CDR3 is CASTTGGYYGELFF. The CDR3 DNA sequence: TGTGCCAGCACCACGGGGGGGTATTACGGGGAGCTGTTTTTT.

This clone is labeled medium-sized (0.01 to 0.1%). This chain joins TRBV10-3 and TRBJ2-7; no definite D call. Germline V lookup: CDR1 ENHRY, CDR2 SYGVKD. The CDR3 is 13 residues long. The germline V and J ends were trimmed by 4 bases and 3 bases, with 10 bases remaining between them. In DNA form, the CDR3 reads TGTGCCATCAGTGGCGGCATTCTCTACGAGCAGTACGTC. Residues: CAISGGILYEQYV.

The CDR3 loop reads CASRPGTVNYEQYF. In DNA, the CDR3 is TGTGCCAGCAGGCCCGGGACAGTTAACTACGAGCAGTACTTC. The gene calls are TRBV7-8 and TRBJ2-7, with 7 bases aligning to TRBD1. This CDR3 contains 14 residues. Germline V gives CDR1 SGHVS, CDR2 FQNEAQ. The trim removed 6 bases at V and 3 bases at J, leaving 8 bases unmatched.

This clone was found once. Germline and junction disagree at one end, which may indicate a read error. V usage is TRBV6-1 and J usage is TRBJ2-3, with D possibly TRBD2 on 5 matching bases. This CDR3 has 14 residues. Looked up from germline, CDR1 is MNHNS and CDR2 is SASEGT. The CDR3 loop is CASSERASRDTQYF. The DNA of the CDR3 is TGTGCCAGCAGTGAACGGGCTAGCAGAGATACGCAGTATTTT.

The chain couples TRBV5-4 to TRBJ1-2; 10 bases are shared with TRBD1. Unmatched junction bases numbered 6, after V lost 4 bases and J lost 3 bases. Germline V gene lookup returns CDR1 SGHNT and CDR2 YYREEE (reference sequence). The CDR3 runs 15 residues. CDR3 bases: TGTGCCAGCAGCCCTGGGACAGGGGCTCACTATGGCTACACCTTC. Its translation: CASSPGTGAHYGYTF. The whole variable domain, filled in from reference TRBV5-4 and TRBJ1-2, reads ETGVTQSPTHLIKTRGQQVTLRCSSQSGHNTVSWYQQALGQGPQFIFQYYREEENGRGNFPPRFSGLQFPNYSSELNVNALELDDSALYLCASSPGTGAHYGYTFGSGTRLTVV.

The genes are TRBV24-1 and TRBJ2-5; D perhaps matches TRBD1 (6 bases). Germline CDR1 reads KGHDR; CDR2 reads SFDVKD. The CDR3 is 11 residues long. V gave up 4 bases and J gave up 8 bases, with 7 bases separating them. The CDR3 region is CATSEDSTQYF. Here the CDR3 DNA reads TGTGCCACCAGTGAGGACAGCACCCAGTACTTC.

The rearrangement links TRBV29-1 to TRBJ1-5; tentatively, D is TRBD1 (5 bases). Germline V gene sequence: CDR1 SQVTM, CDR2 ANQGSEA. The V end lost 7 bases, the J end lost 7 bases, and 20 bases lay between the germline ends. The CDR3 contains 14 residues. The CDR3, as DNA: TGCAGCGCGGCAGGCCCAGGGCTCGGGCAGCCCCAGCATTTT. Its translation: CSAAGPGLGQPQHF.

V and J are TRBV30 and TRBJ2-7, with TRBD2 as a possible D gene (6 bases). The CDR3 contains 12 residues. Germline V lookup: CDR1 GTSNPN, CDR2 SVGIG (reference sequence). Deletions cut 5 bases from V and 3 bases from J, with 11 bases between. CDR3 nucleotides: TGTGCCTGGGGTACTAGCAGCTACGAGCAGTACTTC. Protein: CAWGTSSYEQYF.

This clone was seen once. The chain couples TRBV5-1 to TRBJ1-4, with 11 bases identical to TRBD1. Per germline, CDR1 SGHRS and CDR2 YFSETQ. The V and J ends lost 4 bases and 4 bases, in that order; junction bases with no gene match: 3. The CDR3 covers 15 residues. CDR3 sequence (DNA): TGCGCCAGCAGCGGACAGGGGGCCAGTAATGAAAAACTGTTTTTT. Translating gives CASSGQGASNEKLFF.

Here the CDR3 DNA reads TGTGCCAGCAGCTTAGAGTCACTAGCGGGAGGGACCCAGTACTTC. Its translation: CASSLESLAGGTQYF. The chain is built from TRBV7-2 and TRBJ2-5; 12 nucleotides match TRBD2. The CDR3 is made up of 15 amino acids. Per germline, CDR1 SGHTA and CDR2 FQGNSA. Trimming cost V 1 base and J 7 bases; bases outside gene matches: 4.

The chain is built from TRBV29-1 and TRBJ1-2, with D unresolved. V was cut by 5 bases and J by 4 bases, with 8 bases left in between. CDR1 is SQVTM, CDR2 ANQGSEA, per germline. The CDR3 is 11 residues long. The CDR3 region is CSVSSVYGYTF. CDR3 DNA sequence: TGCAGCGTTAGCTCCGTCTATGGCTACACCTTC. The full variable domain, completed using reference TRBV29-1 and TRBJ1-2, is SAVISQKPSRDICQRGTSLTIQCQVDSQVTMMFWYRQQPGQSLTLIATANQGSEATYESGFVIDKFPISRPNLTFSTLTVSNMSPEDSSIYLCSVSSVYGYTFGSGTRLTVV.

V gene TRBV6-2 or TRBV6-3 combines with J gene TRBJ2-5, with D possibly being TRBD1 (5 bases). CDR1 is MNHEY, CDR2 SVGEGT, per germline. This CDR3 has 14 amino acids. Trimming took 2 bases from V and 2 from J, leaving 9 bases between them. The CDR3 protein is CASSYDDRQETQYF. CDR3 nucleotides: TGTGCCAGCAGTTACGACGACAGACAAGAGACCCAGTACTTC.

This chain connects TRBV5-1 to TRBJ1-1; no definite D call. Germline lookup yields CDR1 SGHRS and CDR2 YFSETQ. The V gene lost 0 bases and the J gene lost 7 bases, with 10 bases spanning the gap. This CDR3 is 13 amino acids long. CDR3 DNA: TGCGCCAGCAGCTTGGTAGTCAATCGTGAAGCTTTCTTT. Protein sequence: CASSLVVNREAFF.

The DNA of the CDR3 is TGTGCCAGCAGCTTGCGGGTAACTAATGAAAAACTGTTTTTT. Translated: CASSLRVTNEKLFF. The chain has TRBV5-8 and TRBJ1-4, with D uncertain. Per germline, CDR1 SGHTS and CDR2 YDEGEE. Deletions cut 1 base from V and 1 base from J, with 5 bases between. The CDR3 spans 14 residues.

The chain recombines TRBV5-7 with TRBJ2-1, with D possibly being TRBD1 (7 bases). TRBV5-7 is annotated as an ORF whose role is uncertain. Trimming pared 4 bases from V and 8 bases from J, leaving 25 bases between. The CDR3 is 17 residues long. CDR3 residues: CASSEAGRDSHEDEQFF. DNA of the CDR3: TGTGCCAGCAGCGAGGCGGGGCGGGACAGTCATGAGGATGAGCAGTTCTTC.